This TCR beta chain emerged from a study of shared clonotypes between healthy human individuals. Study findings and constraints: Shared across a few donors were roughly 5.3% of the naive CD4 clonotypes.

A roughly 200 ng quantity of DNA, roughly 29,000 T cell genomes, went into the sorted-subset replicate PCRs. Assay: immunoSEQ multiplex PCR; the TCRdb copy retains only in-frame clones and omits some. The sample consists of about 2.4 million clones, approximately 90% of them appearing once. A word on this clone: Its matching antigen is unknown.

Germline V gene data show CDR1 as LNHDA and CDR2 as SQIVND (reference sequence). This CDR3 contains 15 residues. The ends were cut back, 3 bases at V and 4 bases at J, with 15 bases in the middle. Material: naive CD4+ T cells sorted from blood. The subset was: CD45RA+ positively selected. This clonotype was sampled from a man aged 18 to 29 in good health. The rearrangement joins TRBV19 to TRBJ1-2; D is perhaps TRBD1 (6 bases). CDR3 region: CASSMQGRSIYGYTF. In DNA form, the CDR3 reads TGTGCCAGTAGTATGCAGGGGAGGTCGATCTATGGCTACACCTTC.